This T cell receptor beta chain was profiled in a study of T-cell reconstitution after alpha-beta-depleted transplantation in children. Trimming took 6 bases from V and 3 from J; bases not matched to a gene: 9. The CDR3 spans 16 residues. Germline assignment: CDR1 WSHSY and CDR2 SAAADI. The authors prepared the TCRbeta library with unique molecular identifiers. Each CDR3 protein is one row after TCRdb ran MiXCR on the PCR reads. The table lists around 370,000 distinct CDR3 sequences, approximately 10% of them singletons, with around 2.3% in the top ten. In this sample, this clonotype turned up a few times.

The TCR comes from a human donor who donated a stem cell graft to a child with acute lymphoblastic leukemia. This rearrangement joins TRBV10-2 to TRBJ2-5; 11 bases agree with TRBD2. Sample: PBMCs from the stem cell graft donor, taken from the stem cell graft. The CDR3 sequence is CASRPRGSGREETQYF. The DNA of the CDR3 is TGCGCCAGCAGACCCCGTGGTAGCGGGAGGGAAGAGACCCAGTACTTC.